Shown below are 26 T cell receptor beta chains from a single sample sequenced in a study of Ad26.COV2.S vaccination and SARS-CoV-2 variants. The table came from immunoSEQ multiplex PCR; TCRdb's copy has only in-frame clones and leaves some out. The repertoire holds some 370,000 clones, 83% seen once, with about 7.1% in the top ten. Treatment denoted: roughly 20 received Ad26.COV2.S at low or high dose, single or two shots; about 5 received placebo; per-sample allocation not given. The investigators took samples on day 63 after the first vaccine or placebo injection. The source material was peripheral blood, sampled in a trial of Ad26.COV2.S vaccine versus placebo. The receptors here all came from a person aged 18-60 years who received the Ad26.COV2.S COVID-19 vaccine or a placebo.

The chain couples TRBV5-1 to TRBJ1-1, with unresolved D. Trimming pared 3 bases from V and 4 bases from J, leaving 16 bases between. This CDR3 spans 15 amino acids. Germline values: CDR1 SGHRS, CDR2 YFSETQ. The CDR3 region has the DNA TGCGCCAGCAGCTCTGGTCCCCTGAGCGGCACTGAAGCTTTCTTT. Translating it yields CASSSGPLSGTEAFF.

V gene TRBV6-6 combines with J gene TRBJ2-1; maybe TRBD1 (6 bases). CDR1 MNHNY and CDR2 SVGAGI come from the germline V gene (reference sequence). Trimming cost V 0 bases and J 5 bases, with 14 bases left between them. The CDR3 totals 16 residues. CDR3 sequence reads: CASSYSMGAGNNEQFF. For the CDR3, the DNA is TGTGCCAGCAGTTACTCGATGGGGGCTGGGAACAATGAGCAGTTCTTC.

This clone was seen a single time. The rearrangement uses TRBV11-3 and TRBJ2-7; D tentatively fits TRBD1 or TRBD2 (5 bases each). The CDR3 loop spans 15 amino acids. CDR1 and CDR2 from the germline V gene are SGHNT and YENEEA. V lost 5 bases and J 7 bases, leaving 21 bases between the germline ends. In DNA form, the CDR3 reads TGTGCCAGCAGCCTACGGGGCGCCCGGGCGGATGAGCAGTACTTC. This sequence encodes CASSLRGARADEQYF.

The chain employs TRBV11-1 and TRBJ1-1, with no clear D. The CDR3 covers 14 residues. Germline V gives CDR1 SGHAT, CDR2 FQDESV (reference sequence). The V end lost 5 bases, the J end lost 4 bases, and 14 bases lay between the germline ends. The CDR3 DNA is TGTGCCAGCAGCGTGGGTCGAGGGAGCACTGAAGCTTTCTTT. The encoded protein is CASSVGRGSTEAFF.

The V and J genes are TRBV4-1 and TRBJ2-5, with TRBD2 matching 12 bases. The CDR3 loop spans 17 amino acids. The V segment lost 0 bases and the J segment 0 bases; nucleotides outside the gene matches: 2. Per germline, CDR1 MGHRA and CDR2 YSYEKL. The CDR3 coding sequence is TGCGCCAGCAGCCAAGATTGGACTAGCGGGGACCAAGAGACCCAGTACTTC. Protein: CASSQDWTSGDQETQYF.

The chain is built from TRBV12-3 or TRBV12-4 and TRBJ1-2; 8 nucleotides line up with TRBD1. Germline trimming cut 8 bases from V and 14 bases from J; bases unmatched to any gene: 7. The CDR3 sequence is 10 residues long. The CDR3 is CASGPTGATF. The CDR3 region has the DNA TGTGCCAGCGGCCCGACAGGGGCAACCTTC.

The chain is built from TRBV5-1 and TRBJ2-7, with TRBD1 matching over 9 bases. Germline loops: CDR1 SGHRS, CDR2 YFSETQ. With V trimmed by 4 bases and J by 6 bases, 5 bases remained unmatched. The CDR3 extends over 13 amino acids. The CDR3 coding sequence is TGCGCCAGCAGCGCCGGGACAGGGACCGAGCAGTACTTC. Translation: CASSAGTGTEQYF.

V usage is TRBV2 and J usage is TRBJ2-7; perhaps D is TRBD1 or TRBD2 (5 bases each). V was pared by 7 bases and J by 6 bases, with 19 bases between. This CDR3 comprises 14 residues. Germline CDR1 SNHLY, CDR2 FYNNEI. The CDR3 protein is CASTEPGPLFEQYF. DNA of the CDR3: TGTGCCAGCACCGAGCCGGGACCTTTATTCGAGCAGTACTTC. The whole variable domain, filled in from reference TRBV2 and TRBJ2-7, reads EPEVTQTPSHQVTQMGQEVILRCVPISNHLYFYWYRQILGQKVEFLVSFYNNEISEKSEIFDDQFSVERPDGSNFTLKIRSTKLEDSAMYFCASTEPGPLFEQYFGPGTRLTVT.

The V and J genes are TRBV4-2 and TRBJ1-2, with a possible D match to TRBD1 (6 bases). The germline V gene has CDR1 LGHNA and CDR2 YNFKEQ. This CDR3 comprises 16 residues. The V gene lost 2 bases and the J gene lost 6 bases, with 19 bases spanning the gap. CDR3 residues: CASSQPGIGSGDGYTF. The CDR3 coding sequence is TGTGCCAGCAGCCAACCAGGTATTGGATCAGGGGATGGCTACACCTTC.

The CDR3 DNA reads as TGTGCCAGCAGCTTAGTTGGTTGGCAGGCCTATGAAGCTTTCTTT. Its protein product is CASSLVGWQAYEAFF. The V and J genes are TRBV11-1 and TRBJ1-1; no firm D call. The CDR3 loop spans 15 amino acids. The V and J ends lost 1 base and 7 bases respectively, with 16 bases between them. The germline V gene has CDR1 SGHAT and CDR2 FQDESV (reference sequence).

The chain has TRBV10-3 and TRBJ1-5; D might be TRBD1 (6 bases). The CDR3 is 13 residues long. Germline CDR1 and CDR2: ENHRY and SYGVKD. Trimming cost V 3 bases and J 7 bases, with 10 bases left between them. The chain's CDR3 is CAISEQGSQPQHF. Here the CDR3 DNA reads TGTGCCATCAGTGAACAGGGATCCCAGCCCCAGCATTTT.

The rearrangement joins TRBV6-5 to TRBJ1-2; D uncertain. This CDR3 region has 12 residues. The V end was cut by 5 bases, the J end by 8 bases, with 12 bases between. Germline-derived CDR1 and CDR2 are MNHEY and SVGAGI. The CDR3 sequence is CASSPFKGGYTF. The CDR3 DNA follows: TGTGCCAGCAGTCCCTTTAAAGGGGGCTACACCTTC.

The chain couples TRBV29-1 to TRBJ1-2; D is possibly TRBD1 (6 bases). From germline, CDR1 is SQVTM and CDR2 ANQGSEA. The V end was cut by 4 bases, the J end by 2 bases, with 17 bases between. The CDR3 runs 15 residues. The CDR3 sequence: CSVVFGGGSNYGYTF. The CDR3 DNA follows: TGCAGCGTTGTATTTGGGGGCGGTTCGAACTATGGCTACACCTTC. The whole variable domain, remainder taken from reference TRBV29-1 and TRBJ1-2, is SAVISQKPSRDICQRGTSLTIQCQVDSQVTMMFWYRQQPGQSLTLIATANQGSEATYESGFVIDKFPISRPNLTFSTLTVSNMSPEDSSIYLCSVVFGGGSNYGYTFGSGTRLTVV.

In this sample, this clone turned up once. Distinct nucleotide sequences in the sample also encode this CDR3. CDR3 protein: CASSLGGNTEAFF. The CDR3 bases are TGTGCCAGCAGCCTGGGTGGGAACACTGAAGCTTTCTTT. The V gene is TRBV11-2, the J gene TRBJ1-1; D is undetermined. CDR1 SGHAT and CDR2 FQNNGV come from the germline V gene. This CDR3 is 13 amino acids long. The V and J ends lost 5 bases and 1 base respectively, with 8 bases between them.

The rearrangement joins TRBV18 to TRBJ2-7, with D maybe TRBD1 (5 bases). V was pared by 2 bases and J by 6 bases, with 17 bases between. The CDR3 consists of 15 residues. Germline V gene lookup returns CDR1 KGHSH and CDR2 LQKENI. DNA for the CDR3: TGTGCCAGCTCACCAATTCCCAGGGCGCACGCCGAGCAGTACTTC. Translation: CASSPIPRAHAEQYF.

The chain has TRBV19 and TRBJ1-5; D may be TRBD1 (5 bases). The CDR3 contains 12 residues. Trimming left V 5 bases short and J 5 bases short, with 7 bases between. The germline CDR1 and CDR2 sequences are LNHDA and SQIVND (reference sequence). In nucleotides, the CDR3 is TGTGCCAGTAGTTGGGGGTATCAGCCCCAGCATTTT. It encodes CASSWGYQPQHF.

The gene calls are TRBV7-9 and TRBJ1-4, with D perhaps TRBD1 (5 bases). V shed 5 bases and J shed 3 bases, with 13 bases lying between them. The germline gives CDR1 SEHNR, CDR2 FQNEAQ (reference sequence). The CDR3 runs to 15 residues. CDR3 sequence: CASSTSLGANEKLFF. The CDR3 nucleotides are TGTGCCAGCAGCACTTCGTTGGGGGCTAATGAAAAACTGTTTTTT.

The chain carries TRBV11-3 and TRBJ1-1; D unclear. Germline CDR1 reads SGHNT; CDR2 reads YENEEA. Deletions cut 5 bases from V and 1 base from J, with 8 bases between. CDR3 size: 13 residues. The CDR3 DNA is TGTGCCAGCAGCCGGACCTGGAACACTGAAGCTTTCTTT. Encoded protein: CASSRTWNTEAFF.

This clone was found once. This sequence joins TRBV5-1 and TRBJ2-2; 7 bases agree with TRBD1. The germline CDR1 and CDR2 sequences are SGHRS and YFSETQ. The CDR3 covers 15 residues. Losses at the gene ends were 3 bases for V and 6 bases for J; bases not matched to a gene: 8. The DNA for the CDR3 is TGCGCCAGCAGCTCCCAAACAGGGGCCTCCGGGGAGCTGTTTTTT. It translates to CASSSQTGASGELFF.

The chain couples TRBV10-2 to TRBJ2-5; TRBD2 matches 7 bases. V dropped 3 bases and J dropped 5; count of bases not matched to a gene: 9. Germline V gene data show CDR1 as WSHSY and CDR2 as SAAADI. The CDR3 sequence is 15 residues long. This CDR3 is CASSELWGGRETQYF. CDR3 nucleotide sequence: TGCGCCAGCAGTGAATTGTGGGGGGGTCGGGAGACCCAGTACTTC.

This clone was picked up a small number of times. This chain connects TRBV6-5 to TRBJ1-1, with unresolved D. The CDR3 covers 13 residues. CDR1 and CDR2 from the germline V gene are MNHEY and SVGAGI. Trimming took 2 bases from V and 2 from J, leaving 6 bases between them. The CDR3 here is CASSYGRNTEAFF. CDR3 nucleotides: TGTGCCAGCAGTTACGGGAGAAACACTGAAGCTTTCTTT.

This clone has just one count. This chain joins TRBV4-2 and TRBJ2-7, with D perhaps matching TRBD1 (6 bases). The length of the CDR3 is 15 residues. Germline V lookup: CDR1 LGHNA, CDR2 YNFKEQ. V gave up 0 bases and J gave up 2 bases, with 11 bases separating them. Here the CDR3 reads CASSQDTGWAYEQYF. In nucleotides, the CDR3 is TGTGCCAGCAGCCAAGATACAGGGTGGGCCTACGAGCAGTACTTC.

This chain joins TRBV24-1 and TRBJ1-1; no clear D gene. V was cut by 3 bases and J by 2 bases, with 18 bases left in between. The length of the CDR3 is 17 residues. Per germline, CDR1 KGHDR and CDR2 SFDVKD. CDR3 nucleotide sequence: TGTGCCACCAGTGATCCGGCCCGGGCCAAGGGAAACACTGAAGCTTTCTTT. Its translation is CATSDPARAKGNTEAFF.

A note on this clone: Different DNA sequences within this sample yield the same CDR3. V usage is TRBV3-1 (or the pseudogene TRBV3-2) and J usage is TRBJ2-3, with D unresolved. The V end was cut by 4 bases, the J end by 2 bases, with 1 base between. This CDR3 spans 11 amino acids. Germline V gene data show CDR1 as LGHDT and CDR2 as YNNKEL (reference sequence). CDR3 loop: CASSLTDTQYF. Here the CDR3 DNA reads TGTGCCAGCAGCCTCACAGATACGCAGTATTTT.

The chain employs TRBV7-3 and TRBJ1-2, with D possibly TRBD1 on 6 matching bases. CDR1 is SGHTA, CDR2 FQGTGA, per germline. Between the trimmed V and J ends, which lost 2 bases and 2 bases, there was a span of 12 bases. The CDR3 spans 15 residues. CDR3 coding DNA: TGTGCCAGCAGCTTAGCGGGGGCGAACAACTATGGCTACACCTTC. Protein: CASSLAGANNYGYTF.

The chain recombines TRBV3-1 (or the pseudogene TRBV3-2) with TRBJ2-7, with D possibly being TRBD2 (5 bases). Trimming took off 5 bases at V and 2 bases at J, with 16 bases between the two ends. CDR3 length: 15 residues. Germline V gives CDR1 LGHDT, CDR2 YNNKEL (reference sequence). The CDR3 DNA reads as TGTGCCAGCAGCTCCCTGGGGAGCGGTCCCTACGAGCAGTACTTC. Translation gives CASSSLGSGPYEQYF.